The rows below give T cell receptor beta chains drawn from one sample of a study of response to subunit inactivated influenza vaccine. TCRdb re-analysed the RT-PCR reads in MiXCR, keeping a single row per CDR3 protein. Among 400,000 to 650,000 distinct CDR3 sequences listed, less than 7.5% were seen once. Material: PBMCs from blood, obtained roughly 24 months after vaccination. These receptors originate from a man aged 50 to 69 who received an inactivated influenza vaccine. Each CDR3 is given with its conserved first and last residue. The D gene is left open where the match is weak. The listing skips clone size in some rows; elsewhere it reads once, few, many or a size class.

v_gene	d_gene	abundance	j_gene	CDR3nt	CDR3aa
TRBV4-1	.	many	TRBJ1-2	TGCGCCAGCAGCCAAGACGGGGATGGCTACACCTTC	CASSQDGDGYTF
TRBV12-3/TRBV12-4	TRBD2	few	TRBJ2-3	TGTGCCAGCAGTTTTCGGGGGGGCACAGATACGCAGTATTTT	CASSFRGGTDTQYF
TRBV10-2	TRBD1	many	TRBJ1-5	TGCGCCAGCAGTGGGTTGCTAGGACAGGGCAATCAGCCCCAGCATTTT	CASSGLLGQGNQPQHF
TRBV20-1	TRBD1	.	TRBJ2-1	TGCAGTGCTAGAGGGGACAGGAGAACGAGCTTCAACAATGAGCAGTTCTTC	CSARGDRRTSFNNEQFF
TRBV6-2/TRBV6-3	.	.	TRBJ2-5	TGTGCCAGCAGCGGAGTCCAGACCCAGTACTTC	CASSGVQTQYF
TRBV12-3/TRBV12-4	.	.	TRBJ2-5	TGTGCCAGCAGCTACTCGGAGGGGACCGGGACCCAGTACTTC	CASSYSEGTGTQYF
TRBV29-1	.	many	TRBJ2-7	TGCAGCGTACGAAGGGGGGGGTCCTACGAGCAGTACTTC	CSVRRGGSYEQYF
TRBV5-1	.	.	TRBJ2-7	TGCGCCAGCAGCGTAGGCATCTCTTACGAGCAGTACTTC	CASSVGISYEQYF
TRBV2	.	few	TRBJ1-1	TGTGCCAGCAGTCTGGGGGGTCGATCTGAAGCTTTCTTT	CASSLGGRSEAFF
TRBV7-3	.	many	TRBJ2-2	TGTGCCAGCAGCTTAACGTTGGCTTATAGTAACACCGGGGAGCTGTTTTTT	CASSLTLAYSNTGELFF
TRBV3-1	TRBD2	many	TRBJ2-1	TGTGCCAGCAGCCGGACTAGCGGGAGGGCCCAAGATGAGCAGTTCTTC	CASSRTSGRAQDEQFF
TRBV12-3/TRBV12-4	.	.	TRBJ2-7	TGTGCCAGCACGGACGACTCCTACGAGCAGTACTTC	CASTDDSYEQYF
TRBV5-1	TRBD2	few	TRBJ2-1	TGCGCCAGCAGCTTGTTTCTAGCGGGAGTCCATGAGCAGTTCTTC	CASSLFLAGVHEQFF
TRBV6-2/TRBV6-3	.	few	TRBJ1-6	TGTGCCAGCAGTTACGAAGCAGGGTATAATTCACCCCTCCACTTT	CASSYEAGYNSPLHF
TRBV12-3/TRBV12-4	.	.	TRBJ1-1	TGTGCCAGCAGTTTAGCGAGCGGGAAGACGGGGAAAGCTTTCTTT	CASSLASGKTGKAFF
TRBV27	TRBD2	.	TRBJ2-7	TGTGCCAGCGCACCTAGCGGGGTCTCCTACGAGCAGTACTTC	CASAPSGVSYEQYF
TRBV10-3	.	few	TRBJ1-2	TGTGCCATCAGTGAGAGAGGGGCTGGCTACACCTTC	CAISERGAGYTF
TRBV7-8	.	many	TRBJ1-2	TGTGCCAGCAGTAACCCGGAGAGAGGTGTCTATGGCTACACCTTC	CASSNPERGVYGYTF
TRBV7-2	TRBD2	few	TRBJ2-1	TGTGCCAGCAGCTTCTGGGGGGGTTCAAATGAGCAGTTCTTC	CASSFWGGSNEQFF
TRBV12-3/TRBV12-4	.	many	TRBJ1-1	TGTGCCAGCAGTTTGGTAATGGGGAGCACTGAAGCTTTCTTT	CASSLVMGSTEAFF
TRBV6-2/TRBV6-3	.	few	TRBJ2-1	TGTGCCAGCAAAAGTAATGAGCAGTTCTTC	CASKSNEQFF
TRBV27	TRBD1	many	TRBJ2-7	TGTGCCAGCAGTTCCTCACAGGGGTACGAGCAGTACTTC	CASSSSQGYEQYF
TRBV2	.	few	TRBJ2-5	TGTGCCGGAACAGGGTCAGCGAGGGGTGAGGAGACCCAGTACTTC	CAGTGSARGEETQYF
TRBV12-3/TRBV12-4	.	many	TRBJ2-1	TGTGCCACAAACGCCGGGCTAGCGAGCAATGAGCAGTTCTTC	CATNAGLASNEQFF
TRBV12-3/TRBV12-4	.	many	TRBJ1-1	TGTGCCAGCAGTCCTCGGACGGAAGCTTTCTTT	CASSPRTEAFF
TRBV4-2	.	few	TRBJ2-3	TGTGCCAGCAGCCCGTCTAGCGAGAGCACAGATACGCAGTATTTT	CASSPSSESTDTQYF
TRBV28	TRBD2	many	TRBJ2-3	TGTGCCAGCAGTGCCCTGGCGGGGGGGCCTAGCACAGATACGCAGTATTTT	CASSALAGGPSTDTQYF
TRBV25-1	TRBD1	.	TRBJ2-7	TGTGCCAGCAGTGAACGGGGACAGGGCTACGAGCAGTACTTC	CASSERGQGYEQYF
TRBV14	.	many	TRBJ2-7	TGTGCCAGCAGCCAAGTCAGGGGAGGGTACGAGCAGTACTTC	CASSQVRGGYEQYF
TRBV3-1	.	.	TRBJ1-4	TGTGCCAGCAGCCAAGTGTCCGGGACACGGAATGAAAAACTGTTTTTT	CASSQVSGTRNEKLFF
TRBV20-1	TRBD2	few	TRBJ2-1	TGCAGTGCCGCGGGACTAGCGGACAATGAGCAGTTCTTC	CSAAGLADNEQFF
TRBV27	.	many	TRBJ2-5	TGTGCCAGCAGTTTCTTGGGGGAGGTTGAGACCCAGTACTTC	CASSFLGEVETQYF
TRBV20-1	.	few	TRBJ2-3	TGCACTATAGCGACTCCCTCTAGCACAGATACGCAGTATTTT	CTIATPSSTDTQYF
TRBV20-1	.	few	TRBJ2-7	TGCAGTGCTAGAGATCGAGTCGCGGGGATTATCTACGAGCAGTACTTC	CSARDRVAGIIYEQYF
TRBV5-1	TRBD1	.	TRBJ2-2	TGCGCCAGCAAGACAGGGGAGAACACCGGGGGGCTGTTTTTT	CASKTGENTGGLFF
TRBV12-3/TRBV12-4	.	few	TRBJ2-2	TGTGCCAGCGGTGTTGACACCGGGGAGCTGTTTTTT	CASGVDTGELFF
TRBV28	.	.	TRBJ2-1	TGTGCCAGCAGTTTATCAGGAGTGAATGAGCAGTTCTTC	CASSLSGVNEQFF
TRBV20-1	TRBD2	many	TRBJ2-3	TGCAGTGCTGAGGCCCAGGGTGGCGGGGGAAGCACAGATACGCAGTATTTT	CSAEAQGGGGSTDTQYF
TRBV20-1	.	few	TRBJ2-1	TGCAGTGCCCGGGGCGTGAGTCAGGGGAGTGCCTTCTCCTACAATGAGCAGTTCTTC	CSARGVSQGSAFSYNEQFF
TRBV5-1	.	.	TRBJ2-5	TGCGCCAGCAGCTTGGTGCCCAGCCCCATCCAAGAGACCCAGTACTTC	CASSLVPSPIQETQYF
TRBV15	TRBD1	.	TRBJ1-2	TGTGCCACCGCGACAGGGAGATCCATCGATGGCTACACCTTC	CATATGRSIDGYTF
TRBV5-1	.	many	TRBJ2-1	TGCGCCAGCAGCTTGGTTACAGATTCCTACAATGAGCAGTTCTTC	CASSLVTDSYNEQFF
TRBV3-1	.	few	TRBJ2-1	TGTGCCAGCAGCCAAGGGGGGCGGGGCTATGAGCAGTTCTTC	CASSQGGRGYEQFF
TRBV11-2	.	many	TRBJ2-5	TGTGCCAGCAGCTTATGGGGAAGTGGCAGCACCGACCAAGAGACCCAGTACTTC	CASSLWGSGSTDQETQYF
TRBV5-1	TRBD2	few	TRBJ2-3	TGCGCCAGCAGCTCGACGATAGCGGGGGCCACAGATACGCAGTATTTT	CASSSTIAGATDTQYF
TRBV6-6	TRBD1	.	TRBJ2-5	TGTGCCAGCAGTTACTCGACCGGGACAGGGATTAAAGAGACCCAGTACTTC	CASSYSTGTGIKETQYF
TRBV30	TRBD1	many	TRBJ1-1	TGTGCCTGGAGTGACGAGGGGGCGAACACTGAAGCTTTCTTT	CAWSDEGANTEAFF
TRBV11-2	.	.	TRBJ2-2	TGTGCCAGCAGTGGACAGCCTACCGGGGAGCTGTTTTTT	CASSGQPTGELFF
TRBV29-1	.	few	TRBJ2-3	TGCAGCGTTGCTCCTAGGAGCACAGATACGCAGTATTTT	CSVAPRSTDTQYF
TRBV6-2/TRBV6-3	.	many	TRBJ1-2	TGTGCCAGCAGCAAGGGGTCGTGGTATGGCTACACCTTC	CASSKGSWYGYTF
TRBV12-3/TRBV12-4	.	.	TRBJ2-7	TGTGCCAGCACCCCTCGAGGGGAGTTGTGGGAGCAGTACTTC	CASTPRGELWEQYF
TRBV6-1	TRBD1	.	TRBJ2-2	TGTGCCAGCGGAGCGACAGGGACGTTGGGCACCGGGGAGCTGTTTTTT	CASGATGTLGTGELFF